Sequencing of this T cell receptor (beta chain) was carried out in a study of T cell changes during pregnancy in multiple sclerosis. Generated by immunoSEQ multiplex PCR, the TCRdb table keeps only in-frame clones and is missing some. This table holds more than 65,000 clones, just under 95% found once. The sample here was peripheral blood, taken in the first trimester of pregnancy. The origin of this receptor is a female donor with multiple sclerosis, enrolled in a pregnancy study.

The CDR3 loop is CASSLRTRSDEQFF. CDR3 bases: TGTGCCAGCAGCCTCCGGACTAGATCAGATGAGCAGTTCTTC. J is TRBJ2-1 and V is TRBV27, with 7 nucleotides matching TRBD2. This CDR3 contains 14 residues. V was pared by 6 bases and J by 8 bases, with 10 bases of the junction left unmatched. Germline V CDR1 and CDR2: MNHEY, SMNVEV (reference sequence).